The 17 T cell receptor beta chains below all came from one sample that was sequenced in a study of CD4+ T cells in melanoma. Generated by immunoSEQ multiplex PCR, the TCRdb table keeps only in-frame clones and is missing some. There are about 140,000 clones in the sample; 85% to 95% occur only once, and more than 1.5% lies in the top ten. The receptors originated from a human donor with melanoma.

This chain links TRBV5-4 with TRBJ2-5; 8 bases agree with TRBD1. CDR1 and CDR2 (germline): SGHNT, YYREEE (reference sequence). With 4 bases clipped from V and 7 bases from J, the junction kept 9 bases outside the gene matches. The CDR3 has 14 amino acids. The CDR3 spells CASSGRQGAATQYF. CDR3 DNA sequence: TGTGCCAGCAGCGGCCGGCAGGGGGCGGCGACCCAGTACTTC.

CDR3 coding DNA: TGTGCCAGCAGTTACCCAGGGGGCGGTGAAGCTTTCTTT. Its translation: CASSYPGGGEAFF. V and J are TRBV6-5 and TRBJ1-1; 8 bases agree with TRBD1. V trimming: 2 bases; J trimming: 7 bases; junction bases outside the gene matches: 3. Looked up from germline, CDR1 is MNHEY and CDR2 is SVGAGI. CDR3 length equals 13 residues.

The V gene is TRBV6-4, the J gene TRBJ2-7; 7 nucleotides agree with TRBD2. The CDR3 has 15 amino acids. Germline lookup yields CDR1 MRHNA and CDR2 SNTAGT. Trimming at V came to 3 bases and at J to 2 bases, leaving 7 bases not matched to a gene. CDR3 coding DNA: TGTGCCAGCAGTGAATGGGGGGGTCCTCCCTACGAGCAGTACTTC. It yields the protein CASSEWGGPPYEQYF.

The gene calls are TRBV27 and TRBJ1-5, with D tentatively TRBD1 (5 bases). V was shortened by 2 bases and J by 1 base, with 9 bases between the two germline ends. The CDR3 is 15 amino acids. Germline assignment: CDR1 MNHEY and CDR2 SMNVEV (reference sequence). CDR3: CASSLMRQSNQPQHF. The CDR3 DNA is TGTGCCAGCAGTTTAATGCGACAGAGCAATCAGCCCCAGCATTTT.

This clone is a singleton in its sample. The genes are TRBV18 and TRBJ1-1; D unresolved. The CDR3 covers 14 residues. Germline CDR1 and CDR2: KGHSH and LQKENI. V dropped 5 bases and J dropped 3 bases, with 13 bases sitting between them. The DNA of the CDR3 is TGTGCCAGCTCAGACGTACTGGGCGACACTGAAGCTTTCTTT. Amino acids: CASSDVLGDTEAFF. The entire variable domain, with the rest obtained from reference TRBV18 and TRBJ1-1, is as follows: NAGVMQNPRHLVRRRGQEARLRCSPMKGHSHVYWYRQLPEEGLKFMVYLQKENIIDESGMPKERFSAEFPKEGPSILRIQQVVRGDSAAYFCASSDVLGDTEAFFGQGTRLTVV.

V usage is TRBV7-2 and J usage is TRBJ1-2, with unresolved D. Trimming pared 5 bases from V and 8 bases from J, leaving 12 bases between. This CDR3 region has 12 residues. In germline, CDR1 is SGHTA, CDR2 FQGNSA. CDR3 sequence (DNA): TGTGCCAGCAGCCCTACGACGGTGGGCTACACCTTC. Residues: CASSPTTVGYTF.

This chain links TRBV6-1 with TRBJ1-2; D is undetermined. Germline V gene sequence: CDR1 MNHNS, CDR2 SASEGT. The CDR3 covers 13 residues. The ends were cut back, 8 bases at V and 6 bases at J, with 16 bases in the middle. The DNA for the CDR3 is TGTGCCAGCTCGGTGAAGGGCAACCATGGCTACACCTTC. It is translated as CASSVKGNHGYTF.

J is TRBJ1-5 and V is TRBV6-1; TRBD1 aligns across 8 bases. The CDR3 contains 15 residues. Germline CDR1 MNHNS, CDR2 SASEGT. With 8 bases clipped from V and 6 bases from J, the junction kept 12 bases outside the gene matches. The CDR3 here is CASAAVPGGVQPQHF. The CDR3 DNA reads TGTGCCAGCGCGGCTGTACCAGGGGGCGTTCAGCCCCAGCATTTT.

The CDR3 is CASSFSATSVNQPQHF. CDR3 DNA: TGTGCCAGCAGCTTCTCAGCAACCAGCGTCAATCAGCCCCAGCATTTT. The chain recombines TRBV7-2 with TRBJ1-5; D not certain. Germline CDR1 reads SGHTA; CDR2 reads FQGNSA. The ends were cut back, 3 bases at V and 3 bases at J, with 15 bases in the middle. CDR3 length equals 16 residues.

The chain is built from TRBV5-1 and TRBJ1-2; TRBD1 matches 10 bases. V shed 0 bases and J 7 bases; nucleotides not matched to a gene: 0. Germline loops: CDR1 SGHRS, CDR2 YFSETQ. This CDR3 has 13 amino acids. The CDR3 spells CASSLGDRGGYTF. CDR3 coding DNA: TGCGCCAGCAGCTTGGGGGACAGGGGTGGCTACACCTTC.

The genes are TRBV6-1 and TRBJ1-1; D remains ambiguous. Trimming stripped 6 bases from V and 1 base from J, with 12 bases between. Germline CDR1 reads MNHNS; CDR2 reads SASEGT. The CDR3 extends over 14 amino acids. The CDR3 DNA is TGTGCCAGCAGATCGCTAGGTACGAACACTGAAGCTTTCTTT. This gives the protein CASRSLGTNTEAFF.

Regarding this clone: Mismatch with germline at one junction end may stem from a read error. The V call is TRBV29-1, the J call TRBJ2-7; 7 bases are shared with TRBD1. The CDR3 consists of 14 residues. Per germline, CDR1 SQVTM and CDR2 ANQGSEA. The CDR3 nucleotides read TGCAGCGTTGGGACAGGTGGAGTATCCTCCGAGCAGTACTTC. Translating it yields CSVGTGGVSSEQYF.

This CDR3 is CASSSPGTGSPYF. CDR3 sequence (DNA): TGTGCCAGCAGTTCCCCCGGGACTGGCTCCCCATACTTC. The gene calls are TRBV6-5 and TRBJ2-7, with D perhaps TRBD2 (6 bases). Germline lookup yields CDR1 MNHEY and CDR2 SVGAGI. CDR3 length: 13 amino acids. V gave up 4 bases and J gave up 13 bases, with 20 bases separating them.

V usage is TRBV5-1 and J usage is TRBJ2-7, with 7 bases lining up with TRBD1. V was pared by 3 bases and J by 3 bases, with 6 bases of the junction left unmatched. The CDR3 runs to 14 residues. Germline V gives CDR1 SGHRS, CDR2 YFSETQ. In nucleotides, the CDR3 is TGCGCCAGCAGCTCGACGGGACAGAGCTACGAGCAGTACTTC. This translates into CASSSTGQSYEQYF.

In this sample, this clone turned up once. The rearrangement links TRBV5-1 to TRBJ1-2, with no clear D. The CDR3 length is 15 residues. The germline V gene has CDR1 SGHRS and CDR2 YFSETQ. V was pared by 2 bases and J by 4 bases, with 15 bases between. CDR3: CASSLGLEFVYGYTF. Here the CDR3 DNA reads TGCGCCAGCAGCTTAGGGTTGGAGTTTGTCTATGGCTACACCTTC. Looking up the rest from reference TRBV5-1 and TRBJ1-2 gives the full variable domain: KAGVTQTPRYLIKTRGQQVTLSCSPISGHRSVSWYQQTPGQGLQFLFEYFSETQRNKGNFPGRFSGRQFSNSRSEMNVSTLELGDSALYLCASSLGLEFVYGYTFGSGTRLTVV.

The sample holds one count of this clone. The rearrangement joins TRBV7-9 to TRBJ1-3, with TRBD1 as a possible D gene (5 bases). Germline CDR1 and CDR2: SEHNR and FQNEAQ (reference sequence). V lost 0 bases and J 0 bases, leaving 9 bases between the germline ends. The CDR3 length is 16 residues. The CDR3 loop is CASSLALGTSGNTIYF. The CDR3 DNA reads TGTGCCAGCAGCTTAGCGCTGGGGACCTCTGGAAACACCATATATTTT. The full variable domain, completed using reference TRBV7-9 and TRBJ1-3, is DTGVSQNPRHKITKRGQNVTFRCDPISEHNRLYWYRQTLGQGPEFLTYFQNEAQLEKSRLLSDRFSAERPKGSFSTLEIQRTEQGDSAMYLCASSLALGTSGNTIYFGEGSWLTVV.

This clone was counted a few times. This chain joins TRBV11-2 and TRBJ2-3, with 10 bases fitting TRBD2. Germline assignment: CDR1 SGHAT and CDR2 FQNNGV. There are 18 residues in the CDR3. The V and J ends lost 4 bases and 0 bases, in that order; junction bases with no gene match: 10. CDR3 bases: TGTGCCAGCAGCTCAGGTAGCGGGAGGTCCTTTAGCACAGATACGCAGTATTTT. Translating it yields CASSSGSGRSFSTDTQYF. Full variable domain (outside the CDR3, taken from reference TRBV11-2 and TRBJ2-3): EAGVAQSPRYKIIEKRQSVAFWCNPISGHATLYWYQQILGQGPKLLIQFQNNGVVDDSQLPKDRFSAERLKGVDSTLKIQPAKLEDSAVYLCASSSGSGRSFSTDTQYFGPGTRLTVL.